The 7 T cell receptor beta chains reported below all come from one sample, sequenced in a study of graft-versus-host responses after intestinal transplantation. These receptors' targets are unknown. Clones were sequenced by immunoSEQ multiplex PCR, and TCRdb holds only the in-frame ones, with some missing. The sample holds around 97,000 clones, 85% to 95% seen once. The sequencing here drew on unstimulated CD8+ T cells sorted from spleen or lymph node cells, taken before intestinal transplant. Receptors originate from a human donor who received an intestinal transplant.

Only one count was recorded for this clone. Here the CDR3 reads CASSQDGLAGAGDTQYF. The CDR3 DNA reads TGCGCCAGCAGCCAAGATGGACTAGCGGGAGCGGGTGATACGCAGTATTTT. This rearrangement joins TRBV4-1 to TRBJ2-3; 13 nucleotides agree with TRBD2. The CDR3 runs to 17 residues. Germline trimming cut 0 bases from V and 6 bases from J; bases unmatched to any gene: 6. Germline V gene lookup returns CDR1 MGHRA and CDR2 YSYEKL.

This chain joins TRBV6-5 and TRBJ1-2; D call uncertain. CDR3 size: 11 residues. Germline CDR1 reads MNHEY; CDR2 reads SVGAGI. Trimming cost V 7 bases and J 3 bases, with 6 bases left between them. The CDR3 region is CASISDYGYTF. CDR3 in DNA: TGTGCCAGCATTAGCGACTATGGCTACACCTTC.

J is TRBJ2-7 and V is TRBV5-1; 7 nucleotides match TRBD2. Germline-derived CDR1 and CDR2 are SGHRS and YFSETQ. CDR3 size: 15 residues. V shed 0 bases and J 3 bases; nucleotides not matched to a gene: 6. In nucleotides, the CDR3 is TGCGCCAGCAGCTTGGGTAGCGGGTCGGTCTACGAGCAGTACTTC. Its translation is CASSLGSGSVYEQYF.

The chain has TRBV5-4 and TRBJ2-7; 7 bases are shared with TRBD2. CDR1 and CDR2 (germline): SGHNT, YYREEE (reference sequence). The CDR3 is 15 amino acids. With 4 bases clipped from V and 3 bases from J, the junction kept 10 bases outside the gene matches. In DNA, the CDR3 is TGTGCCAGCAGCCGGACGGCGGGGGAACACTACGAGCAGTACTTC. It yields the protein CASSRTAGEHYEQYF. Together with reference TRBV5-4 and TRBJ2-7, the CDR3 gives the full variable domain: ETGVTQSPTHLIKTRGQQVTLRCSSQSGHNTVSWYQQALGQGPQFIFQYYREEENGRGNFPPRFSGLQFPNYSSELNVNALELDDSALYLCASSRTAGEHYEQYFGPGTRLTVT.

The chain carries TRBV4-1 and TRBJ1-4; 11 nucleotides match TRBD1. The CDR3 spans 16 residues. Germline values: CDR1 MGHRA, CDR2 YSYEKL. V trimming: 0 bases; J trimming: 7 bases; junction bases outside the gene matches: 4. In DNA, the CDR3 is TGCGCCAGCAGCCAAGAGGGGGGACAGGGGGGTGAAAAACTGTTTTTT. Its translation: CASSQEGGQGGEKLFF.

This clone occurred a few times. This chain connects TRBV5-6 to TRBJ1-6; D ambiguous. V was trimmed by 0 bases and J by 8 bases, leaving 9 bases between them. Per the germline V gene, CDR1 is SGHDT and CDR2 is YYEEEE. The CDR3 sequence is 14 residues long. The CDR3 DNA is TGTGCCAGCAGCTTGGGCGGTATGGATTCACCCCTCCACTTT. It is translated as CASSLGGMDSPLHF.

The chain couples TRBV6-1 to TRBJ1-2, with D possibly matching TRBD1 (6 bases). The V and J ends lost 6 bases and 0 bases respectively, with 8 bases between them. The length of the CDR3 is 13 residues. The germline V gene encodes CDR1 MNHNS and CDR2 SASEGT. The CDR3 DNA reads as TGTGCCAGCAGAACAGGGTCTAACTATGGCTACACCTTC. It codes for CASRTGSNYGYTF.